The clone carrying this T cell receptor (beta chain) was counted between two and nine times. What it binds is unknown. 5'RACE template switching generated TCR cDNA, adding a universal primer site and UMIs. From the 5' RACE reads, TCRdb called clonotypes with MiXCR, one entry per CDR3 protein. The sample contains about 330,000 distinct CDR3 sequences, 8.1% of which appear only once. These data are taken from a study of T cells after yellow fever vaccination. Study in general: Fractions with few cells were prepared using SMART-Seq v4 Ultra Low Input.

The V segment lost 5 bases and the J segment 4 bases; nucleotides outside the gene matches: 8. The V gene's germline CDR1 is SGHTA and CDR2 FQGNSA. The CDR3 runs to 14 residues. General study findings and limits: When the response was secondary, it was weaker but reached its peak faster, day 5 versus 15.

The rearrangement joins TRBV7-2 to TRBJ2-7; 7 bases map to TRBD1. Sequenced here: PBMCs, sampled about 49 days after the first yellow fever vaccination. The clonotype was recovered from a man between 18 and 35 years old who received the YFV17D yellow fever vaccine. In DNA, the CDR3 is TGTGCCAGCAGCCAAGACAGGGCCCTATACGAGCAGTACTTC. This codes for CASSQDRALYEQYF.